The clone carrying this T cell receptor beta chain was seen more than once but under ten times. Its antigen remains unknown. The sample is drawn from a study of T cell repertoires in cytomegalovirus infection. Study summary: It was recently identified HLA-C-restricted and well-studied HLA-B-restricted CMV epitopes that the study used. TCR beta signatures that were public indicated CMV infection and matching HLA type.

Findings of the study overall: Across the ex vivo response, the dominant clonotypes were HLA-C-restricted CMV-specific TCR beta clonotypes. Cumulative public TCR beta family frequency identified CMV carriers with the relevant HLA.

One entry per CDR3 protein, called by TCRdb with MiXCR from the reads. The repertoire holds roughly 220,000 distinct CDR3 sequences, with 30% to 45% as singletons. The length of the CDR3 is 15 residues. CDR1 and CDR2 from the germline V gene are SNHLY and FYNNEI. J gave up 5 bases and V 7 bases, and 10 bases lay outside the gene matches. This clonotype was sampled from a human donor in good health (CMV status not recorded). Some clones in this sample may be carry-over from other donors' samples. This sequence joins TRBV2 and TRBJ2-1, with 8 nucleotides matching TRBD2. The material sequenced was CD8+ T cells from cultured PBMCs, taken from culture after CMV antigen stimulation. The CDR3, as DNA: TGTGCCAGCATCACCGAGACCGGGGGGGACAATGAGCAGTTCTTC. This sequence encodes CASITETGGDNEQFF. Complete variable domain (other parts from reference TRBV2 and TRBJ2-1): EPEVTQTPSHQVTQMGQEVILRCVPISNHLYFYWYRQILGQKVEFLVSFYNNEISEKSEIFDDQFSVERPDGSNFTLKIRSTKLEDSAMYFCASITETGGDNEQFFGPGTRLTVL.